The T cell receptor (beta chain) described here comes from a study of breast tumors, draining lymph nodes, adjacent tissues. General observations from the study: Tumor TCR diversity was below lymph nodes but above nontumor tissue.

Via MiXCR, TCRdb re-called the multiplex PCR reads, giving one row per CDR3 protein. The sample comprises about 15,000 distinct CDR3 sequences, around 50% of which are singletons, and approximately 15% rests with the top ten. This clonotype counts as large (0.1 to 1%). Its antigen is unidentified. Trimming stripped 0 bases from V and 9 bases from J, with 16 bases between. The CDR3 loop spans 15 amino acids. Germline CDR1 SGHKS, CDR2 YYEKEE (reference sequence). The sample comprised tumor-adjacent breast tissue. This chain connects TRBV5-5 to TRBJ2-1; the D gene is possibly TRBD2 (6 bases). The sequence was obtained from a female donor with breast cancer. Some clones in this sample may be carry-over from other donors' samples. The CDR3 is CASSLEPTSLAEQFF. The CDR3 DNA is TGTGCCAGCAGCTTGGAGCCGACTAGTCTGGCTGAGCAGTTCTTC.